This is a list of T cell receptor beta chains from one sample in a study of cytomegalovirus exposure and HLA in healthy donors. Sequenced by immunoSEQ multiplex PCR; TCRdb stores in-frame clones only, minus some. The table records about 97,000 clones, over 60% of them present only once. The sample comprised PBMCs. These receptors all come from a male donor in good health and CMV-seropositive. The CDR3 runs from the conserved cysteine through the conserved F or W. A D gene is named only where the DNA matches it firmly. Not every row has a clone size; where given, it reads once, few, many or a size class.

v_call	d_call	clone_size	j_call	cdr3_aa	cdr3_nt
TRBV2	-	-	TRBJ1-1	CASSVGRTEAFF	TGTGCCAGCAGTGTCGGGAGGACTGAAGCTTTCTTT
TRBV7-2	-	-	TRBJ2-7	CASSLDGRGKQYF	TGTGCCAGCAGCTTAGATGGCCGGGGTAAGCAGTACTTC
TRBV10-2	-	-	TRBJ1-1	CASSQQGRTEAFF	TGCGCCAGCAGTCAACAGGGCCGGACTGAAGCTTTCTTT
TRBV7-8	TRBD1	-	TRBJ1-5	CASSAGGEPQPQHF	TGTGCCAGCAGCGCAGGGGGCGAGCCTCAGCCCCAGCATTTT
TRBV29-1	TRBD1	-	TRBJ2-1	CSVERTGGEFF	TGCAGCGTTGAAAGGACAGGAGGAGAGTTCTTC
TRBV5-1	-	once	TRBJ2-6	CASSLARQGSGANVLTF	TGCGCCAGCAGCTTGGCCCGGCAGGGCTCTGGGGCCAACGTCCTGACTTTC
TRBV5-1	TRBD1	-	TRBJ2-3	CASSPGTAKDTQYF	TGCGCCAGCAGCCCTGGGACAGCCAAAGATACGCAGTATTTT
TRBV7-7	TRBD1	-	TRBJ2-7	CASSSGTGGIYEQYF	TGTGCTAGCAGCTCGGGGACAGGGGGCATCTACGAGCAGTACTTC
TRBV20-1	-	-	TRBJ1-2	CSAPGQGGYTF	TGCAGTGCTCCGGGACAAGGGGGCTACACCTTC
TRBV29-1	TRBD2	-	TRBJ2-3	CSVELAGEPDTQYF	TGCAGCGTTGAATTAGCGGGGGAGCCAGATACGCAGTATTTT
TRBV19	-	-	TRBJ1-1	CASSKTGNTEAFF	TGTGCCAGTAGTAAGACAGGGAACACTGAAGCTTTCTTT
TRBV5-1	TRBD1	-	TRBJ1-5	CASSTTGGQQPQHF	TGCGCCAGCAGCACTACAGGGGGCCAGCAGCCCCAGCATTTT
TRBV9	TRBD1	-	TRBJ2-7	CASSYRDRTYEQYF	TGTGCCAGCAGTTACCGGGACAGGACCTACGAGCAGTACTTC
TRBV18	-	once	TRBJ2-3	CASSPQVAGTDTQYF	TGTGCCAGCTCACCACAGGTGGCGGGCACAGATACGCAGTATTTT
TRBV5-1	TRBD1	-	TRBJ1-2	CASSLLQGAGDGYTF	TGCGCCAGCAGCTTGCTCCAGGGGGCGGGGGATGGCTACACCTTC
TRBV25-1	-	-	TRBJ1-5	CASSDRGNDQPQHF	TGTGCCAGCAGTGATAGGGGAAACGATCAGCCCCAGCATTTT
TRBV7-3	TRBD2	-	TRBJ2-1	CASSLGAGGLNEQFF	TGTGCCAGCAGCCTAGGGGCGGGGGGCCTCAATGAGCAGTTCTTC
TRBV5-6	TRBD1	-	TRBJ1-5	CASSATIGTGGYSNQPQHF	TGTGCCAGCAGCGCAACTATTGGGACAGGGGGATATAGCAATCAGCCCCAGCATTTT
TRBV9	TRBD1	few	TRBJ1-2	CASSTRQGYGYTF	TGTGCCAGCAGCACCCGACAGGGCTATGGCTACACCTTC
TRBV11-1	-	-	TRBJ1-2	CASSLAGDYGYTF	TGTGCCAGCAGCTTAGCAGGGGACTATGGCTACACCTTC
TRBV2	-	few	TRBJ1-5	CASIRDTRPHF	TGTGCCAGCATTCGGGACACCCGACCGCATTTT
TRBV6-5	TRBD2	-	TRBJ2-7	CASSPAGPYEQYF	TGTGCCAGCAGTCCAGCGGGGCCCTACGAGCAGTACTTC
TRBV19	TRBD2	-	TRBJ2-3	CASSERGGTDTQYF	TGTGCCAGTAGTGAGCGGGGGGGGACAGATACGCAGTATTTT
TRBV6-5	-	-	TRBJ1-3	CASSPEARSGNTIYF	TGTGCCAGCAGTCCCGAAGCCCGCTCTGGAAACACCATATATTTT
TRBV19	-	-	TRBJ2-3	CASSIAGDTDTQYF	TGTGCCAGTAGTATTGCCGGAGACACAGATACGCAGTATTTT
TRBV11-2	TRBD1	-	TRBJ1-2	CASSSEGGQAEYGYTF	TGTGCCAGCAGCTCGGAGGGCGGACAGGCCGAATATGGCTACACCTTC
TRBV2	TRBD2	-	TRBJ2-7	CASRPSGGSEQYF	TGTGCCAGCAGGCCCAGCGGGGGCAGTGAGCAGTACTTC
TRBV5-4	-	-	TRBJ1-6	CASSLDQGGSPLHF	TGTGCCAGCAGCTTGGATCAGGGAGGGTCACCCCTCCACTTT
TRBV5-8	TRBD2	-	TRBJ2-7	CASSLAWGGVVSYEQYF	TGTGCCAGCAGCTTGGCGTGGGGGGGTGTGGTCTCCTACGAGCAGTACTTC
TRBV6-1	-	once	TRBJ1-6	CASTEVFRGRSNSPLHF	TGTGCCAGCACTGAAGTTTTCAGGGGTCGCTCCAATTCACCCCTCCACTTT
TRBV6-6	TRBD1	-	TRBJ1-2	CASIGQGNNYGYTF	TGTGCCAGCATTGGACAGGGTAATAACTATGGCTACACCTTC
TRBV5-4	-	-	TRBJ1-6	CASSLIVSTRNNSPLHF	TGTGCCAGCAGCTTGATAGTGTCGACGAGGAATAATTCACCCCTCCACTTT
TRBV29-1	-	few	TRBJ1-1	CSVDLGGTEAFF	TGCAGCGTTGATCTGGGGGGGACTGAAGCTTTCTTT